These T cell receptor beta chains were read from a single sample in a study of blood T cell repertoires in COVID-19. Using immunoSEQ multiplex PCR, the repertoire was profiled, and TCRdb retains in-frame clones only, with some absent. The sample yields 150,000 to 250,000 clones, 70% to 85% seen once. The sequencing sample was made of peripheral blood. The receptor set was obtained from a human donor with acute or convalescent COVID-19. The donor label of this sample is uncertain. Both conserved end residues are part of each CDR3. D genes are given only for firm matches. The size field is filled for only some rows; it gives once, few, many or a size class.

d_call	v_call	j_call	clone_size	cdr3_nt	cdr3_aa
-	TRBV9	TRBJ1-5	once	TGTGCCAGCAGCGCTGTTAGCAATCAGCCCCAGCATTTT	CASSAVSNQPQHF
-	TRBV19	TRBJ1-5	-	TGTGCCAGTAGTATGACAGGTTGGGGTCAGCCCCAGCATTTT	CASSMTGWGQPQHF
TRBD2	TRBV6-6	TRBJ2-1	-	TGTGCCAGCGGTACTAGCGGAGTCAATGAGCAGTTCTTC	CASGTSGVNEQFF
-	TRBV4-3	TRBJ1-2	once	TGCGCCAGCAGCCAAGGTGACAAGAACAAGGAGCGGGGCTACACCTTC	CASSQGDKNKERGYTF
TRBD1	TRBV5-1	TRBJ1-1	-	TGCGCCAGCAGCTTGTTAAGCCAGGGGGCACAGAACACTGAAGCTTTCTTT	CASSLLSQGAQNTEAFF
-	TRBV4-1	TRBJ2-3	-	TGCGCCAGCAGCCAAGACGAGGGGGCAGATACGCAGTATTTT	CASSQDEGADTQYF
TRBD1	TRBV24-1	TRBJ2-5	-	TGTGCCACCAGTGACTCCGGGACAGGGCTGAAGACCCAGTACTTC	CATSDSGTGLKTQYF
TRBD2	TRBV29-1	TRBJ2-7	once	TGCAGCGTTGAGGTAGCGGGAGGCCCATACGAGCAGTACTTC	CSVEVAGGPYEQYF
-	TRBV3-1/TRBV3-2	TRBJ2-7	-	TGTGCCAGCAGCCAAGATCGGGGGACTCAAACCGCCTTC	CASSQDRGTQTAF
TRBD1	TRBV10-3	TRBJ1-5	-	TGTGCCATCAGTGAGATCGGGACAGTTGGTCAGCCCCAGCATTTT	CAISEIGTVGQPQHF
-	TRBV18	TRBJ1-2	-	TGTGCCAGCTCACCGACCTCAGGGCCACCTAACTATGGCTACACCTTC	CASSPTSGPPNYGYTF
-	TRBV28	TRBJ1-1	-	TGTGCCAGCAGTTTCCTCGATCCGAAAAGCCCAGCTTTCTTT	CASSFLDPKSPAFF
TRBD2	TRBV2	TRBJ2-7	-	TGTGCCAGCAGTAAGGGACTAGCGGGAGTTAACGAGCAGTACTTC	CASSKGLAGVNEQYF
-	TRBV19	TRBJ1-4	once	TGTGCCAGTAGTTCGAGGACAGTGGGGGATGAAAAACTGTTTTTT	CASSSRTVGDEKLFF
-	TRBV30	TRBJ2-5	-	TGTGCCTGGAGAGTTGGGTCGGGGGAGACCCAGTACTTC	CAWRVGSGETQYF
-	TRBV27	TRBJ1-2	-	TGTGCCAGCAGTTTAGGGGCAGGGACTAACTATGGCTACACCTTC	CASSLGAGTNYGYTF
-	TRBV7-3	TRBJ2-1	once	TGTGCCAGCAGCTTAGCCTCCGGGACTGGCGCCAATGAGCAGTTCTTC	CASSLASGTGANEQFF
-	TRBV5-1	TRBJ2-1	-	TGCGCCAGCAGCTTGGGAGGCAATGAGCAGTTCTTC	CASSLGGNEQFF
-	TRBV28	TRBJ1-5	-	TGTGCCAGCAGTTTTGGGCAAACAGGGACCAATCAGCCCCAGCATTTT	CASSFGQTGTNQPQHF
TRBD1	TRBV2	TRBJ1-1	-	TGTGCCAGCAGTGCGGACAGGGGATTTTACACTGAAGCTTTCTTT	CASSADRGFYTEAFF
TRBD1	TRBV7-9	TRBJ1-4	-	TGTGCCAGCAGCTTTGGACAGGGGCAAGAAAAACTGTTTTTT	CASSFGQGQEKLFF
TRBD1	TRBV19	TRBJ1-5	-	TGTGCCAGTAAACCGGGACAGGCTTCCAATCAGCCCCAGCATTTT	CASKPGQASNQPQHF
TRBD1	TRBV6-6	TRBJ1-1	-	TGTGCCAGCGCCGGGACAGGGGGAGCGGACACTGAAGCTTTCTTT	CASAGTGGADTEAFF
TRBD1	TRBV7-9	TRBJ2-3	-	TGTGCCAGCAGCACGAGAGAGACAGGGGGCGCGGATACGCAGTATTTT	CASSTRETGGADTQYF
-	TRBV2	TRBJ2-1	-	TGTGCCAGCAGCCTCGGACTAAATGAGCAGTTCTTC	CASSLGLNEQFF
TRBD1	TRBV11-2	TRBJ2-2	few	TGTGCCACCGCGGGACAGGGGGCGAACACCGGGGAGCTGTTTTTT	CATAGQGANTGELFF
TRBD1	TRBV4-3	TRBJ2-7	once	TGCGCCAGCAGCCAAGCTGGAACAGGGGGATACGAGCAGTACTTC	CASSQAGTGGYEQYF
TRBD1	TRBV30	TRBJ1-1	-	TGTGCCTGGAGAGGGACAGGGGGCGCTTCTGAAGCTTTCTTT	CAWRGTGGASEAFF
-	TRBV30	TRBJ2-7	once	TGTGCCTGGAGAACGACCCGAGGCGAGCAGTACTTC	CAWRTTRGEQYF
TRBD1	TRBV28	TRBJ1-5	-	TGTGCCAGCAGTACGGGGGACAGAGAAAATCAGCCCCAGCATTTT	CASSTGDRENQPQHF
-	TRBV18	TRBJ2-3	-	TGTGCCAGCCCGTCCCCTAGCACAGATACGCAGTATTTT	CASPSPSTDTQYF
-	TRBV9	TRBJ1-1	-	TGTGCCAGCAGCTCCCGCCGGGGAGGGGACACTGAAGCTTTCTTT	CASSSRRGGDTEAFF
-	TRBV2	TRBJ1-5	once	TGTGCCAGCAGTGTTCGACAACTCAGCAATCAGCCCCAGCATTTT	CASSVRQLSNQPQHF
-	TRBV5-1	TRBJ2-5	-	TGCGCCAGCAGCACTCTACCGGGGGGCGGTGGAGAGACCCAGTACTTC	CASSTLPGGGGETQYF
-	TRBV28	TRBJ1-5	-	TGTGCCAGCAGTTTGAGTCTGAAGCCCCAGCATTTT	CASSLSLKPQHF
-	TRBV5-1	TRBJ2-5	-	TGCGCCAGCAGCTTGGGGAGCGGCAGCGCGGCAGCACAAGAGACCCAGTACTTC	CASSLGSGSAAAQETQYF
-	TRBV7-2	TRBJ2-1	-	TGTGCCAGCAGCTTAGATGGCGGAGCCTACAATGAGCAGTTCTTC	CASSLDGGAYNEQFF
-	TRBV4-1	TRBJ1-4	-	TGCGCCAGCAGCCGACAACAGGGTTTAGGTGAAAAACTGTTTTTT	CASSRQQGLGEKLFF
TRBD1	TRBV7-2	TRBJ1-1	-	TGTGCCAGCAGCTTAAGGGGACAGGGGAACACTGAAGCTTTCTTT	CASSLRGQGNTEAFF
-	TRBV15	TRBJ1-1	-	TGTGCCACCAGCAGAGATCTAGGTAGTATGAACACTGAAGCTTTCTTT	CATSRDLGSMNTEAFF
TRBD1	TRBV28	TRBJ2-7	-	TGTGCCAGCAATATACGGAGGACAGGACCCTACGAGCAGTACTTC	CASNIRRTGPYEQYF
TRBD1	TRBV19	TRBJ2-6	-	TGTGCCAGTAGCCGGACAGGGATCGGCTCTGGGGCCAACGTCCTGACTTTC	CASSRTGIGSGANVLTF
TRBD1	TRBV11-2	TRBJ2-2	-	TGTGCCAGCAGCCCGGACAGGGGAAAAGTCGGGGAGCTGTTTTTT	CASSPDRGKVGELFF
-	TRBV5-7	TRBJ1-3	once	TGTGCCAGCAGCTTGGGGCGGAGAAACACCATATATTTT	CASSLGRRNTIYF
TRBD2	TRBV5-1	TRBJ2-3	few	TGCGCCAGCAGCCAAGGGACTAGCGGGAGCCCAGATACGCAGTATTTT	CASSQGTSGSPDTQYF
TRBD2	TRBV18	TRBJ2-1	-	TGTGCCAGCTCATCGGGACTAGCGGGAGGGGATAATGAGCAGTTCTTC	CASSSGLAGGDNEQFF
-	TRBV3-1/TRBV3-2	TRBJ2-4	-	TGTGCCAGCAGCCATGGAGCTATAGCCAAAAACATTCAGTACTTC	CASSHGAIAKNIQYF
TRBD2	TRBV10-3	TRBJ2-1	-	TGTGCCATCAGTCAAAGCAACCTTTCTAGCGGGCGGCTCTTC	CAISQSNLSSGRLF
TRBD1	TRBV7-9	TRBJ2-5	-	TGTGCCAGCAGCCCCGGACAGGGAGGTCTAAAGACCCAGTACTTC	CASSPGQGGLKTQYF
-	TRBV27	TRBJ1-1	once	TGTGCCAGCAGCTTTCGAAGAGGGTTTGACACTGAAGCTTTCTTT	CASSFRRGFDTEAFF
TRBD1	TRBV28	TRBJ1-4	-	TGTGCCAGCAGTTTCACCGGACAGGGGCCTAATGAAAAACTGTTTTTT	CASSFTGQGPNEKLFF
TRBD2	TRBV2	TRBJ2-2	-	TGTGCCAGCTCTTGGGATAAGAGGGAGGGCCATCCGGGGGAGCTGTTTTTT	CASSWDKREGHPGELFF
-	TRBV7-3	TRBJ2-2	-	TGTGCCAGCAGCTCGGGGACTGCGGGCACCGGGGAGCTGTTTTTT	CASSSGTAGTGELFF
TRBD2	TRBV10-3	TRBJ2-1	-	TGTGCCATCAGTGCCGGGACTAGCGGGAGGAGCTCCTACAATGAGCAGTTCTTC	CAISAGTSGRSSYNEQFF
TRBD1	TRBV6-6	TRBJ2-7	-	TGTGCCGTCTCGGGGACAGGGTACGAGCAGTACTTC	CAVSGTGYEQYF